What follows are 21 T cell receptor beta chains derived from one specimen sequenced in a study of T cell repertoires in cytomegalovirus infection. TCRdb redid the calling of the reads with MiXCR, one entry per CDR3 protein. Of 450,000 to 600,000 distinct CDR3 sequences listed, 10% to 12% are singletons. The sequencing sample was made of PBMCs. Receptors originate from a human donor in good health (CMV status not recorded). Some clones in this sample may be carry-over from other donors' samples.

There are many counts of this clonotype. CDR3 DNA sequence: TGTGCCAGCAGCTCCGGGATCTCCTACAATGAGCAGTTCTTC. It yields the protein CASSSGISYNEQFF. This chain links TRBV11-3 with TRBJ2-1; perhaps TRBD2 as D (5 bases). Per the germline V gene, CDR1 is SGHNT and CDR2 is YENEEA. With 4 bases removed from V and 0 bases from J, the gap between germline ends came to 7 bases. The CDR3 has 14 amino acids.

This clonotype was counted at least ten times. This sequence joins TRBV5-5 and TRBJ1-1; D is unclear. The CDR3 contains 16 residues. V was cut by 0 bases and J by 1 base, with 13 bases left in between. Germline CDR1 reads SGHKS; CDR2 reads YYEKEE (reference sequence). As DNA, the CDR3 is TGTGCCAGCAGCTTGGGTGTCGGCCCCGGGAACACTGAAGCTTTCTTT. Protein sequence: CASSLGVGPGNTEAFF. Looking up the rest from reference TRBV5-5 and TRBJ1-1 gives the full variable domain: DAGVTQSPTHLIKTRGQQVTLRCSPISGHKSVSWYQQVLGQGPQFIFQYYEKEERGRGNFPDRFSARQFPNYSSELNVNALLLGDSALYLCASSLGVGPGNTEAFFGQGTRLTVV.

This clonotype has more than one count but fewer than ten. This chain links TRBV12-3 or TRBV12-4 with TRBJ1-6; D gene uncertain. CDR3 length equals 14 residues. V was pared by 4 bases and J by 7 bases, with 11 bases between. Written as DNA, the CDR3 is TGTGCCAGCAGTTACAGTTCCTTGAATTCACCCCTCCACTTT. It encodes CASSYSSLNSPLHF.

This clonotype was seen ten or more times. This rearrangement joins TRBV2 to TRBJ2-2; 13 bases agree with TRBD2. This CDR3 is 18 amino acids long. The V gene's germline CDR1 is SNHLY and CDR2 FYNNEI. The V gene end was trimmed by 7 bases and the J gene end by 5 bases; junction bases not matched to a gene: 13. As DNA, the CDR3 is TGTGCCAGCACCCCGCCCCAACTAGCGGGGGGGAATACCGGGGAGCTGTTTTTT. Translation: CASTPPQLAGGNTGELFF.

This clonotype appeared many times. The chain is built from TRBV28 and TRBJ2-1; D is uncertain. The CDR3 runs 15 residues. Germline CDR1 is MDHEN and CDR2 is SYDVKM. The V and J ends lost 6 bases and 0 bases respectively, with 12 bases between them. Here the CDR3 reads CASRPSLYSYNEQFF. The DNA of the CDR3 is TGTGCCAGCAGGCCTTCTCTATACTCCTACAATGAGCAGTTCTTC.

The rearrangement uses TRBV20-1 and TRBJ1-2, with 8 positions matching TRBD1. The ends lost 5 bases at V and 0 bases at J; junction bases unmatched: 8. The CDR3 contains 15 residues. Germline-derived CDR1 and CDR2 are DFQATT and SNEGSKA (reference sequence). The CDR3 sequence: CSAPGTGESNYGYTF. CDR3 bases: TGCAGTGCTCCCGGGACAGGAGAATCTAACTATGGCTACACCTTC.

The sample holds many counts of this clonotype. The chain carries TRBV29-1 and TRBJ2-1; 8 bases are shared with TRBD2. CDR3 length equals 14 residues. Germline lookup yields CDR1 SQVTM and CDR2 ANQGSEA. The J segment lost 3 bases and the V segment lost 4 bases, leaving 5 bases of the junction unmatched. The CDR3 DNA sequence: TGCAGCGTTGTTGCGGGGGGTTTCTACAATGAGCAGTTCTTC. Its translation is CSVVAGGFYNEQFF.

The chain carries TRBV13 and TRBJ2-5; D may be TRBD2 (6 bases). With 4 bases removed from V and 4 bases from J, the gap between germline ends came to 16 bases. This CDR3 is 15 amino acids long. Germline CDR1 and CDR2: PRHDT and FYEKMQ (reference sequence). The CDR3 protein is CASSSTRDFRETQYF. CDR3 in DNA: TGTGCCAGCAGCTCGACCCGGGACTTCAGAGAGACCCAGTACTTC. The full variable domain, rest sourced from reference TRBV13 and TRBJ2-5, is AAGVIQSPRHLIKEKRETATLKCYPIPRHDTVYWYQQGPGQDPQFLISFYEKMQSDKGSIPDRFSAQQFSDYHSELNMSSLELGDSALYFCASSSTRDFRETQYFGPGTRLLVL.

This clonotype was observed many times. The chain combines TRBV7-6 with TRBJ1-5; D unresolved. The CDR3 runs 13 residues. Germline values: CDR1 SGHVS, CDR2 FNYEAQ. Trimming took off 3 bases at V and 2 bases at J, with 5 bases between the two ends. CDR3 sequence reads: CASSLSRNQPQHF. CDR3 bases: TGTGCCAGCAGCTTGTCCCGCAATCAGCCCCAGCATTTT.

This clonotype was seen at least ten times. V and J are TRBV20-1 and TRBJ2-5; 8 bases fit TRBD1. CDR3 length equals 15 residues. In germline, CDR1 is DFQATT, CDR2 SNEGSKA (reference sequence). Losses at the gene ends were 3 bases for V and 5 bases for J; bases not matched to a gene: 11. CDR3 amino acids: CSARLTGALRETQYF. CDR3 coding DNA: TGCAGTGCTAGGCTGACAGGGGCCTTGAGGGAGACCCAGTACTTC.

This clonotype was detected a few times. The chain is built from TRBV5-1 and TRBJ2-5; the match to TRBD1 covers 9 bases. From germline, CDR1 is SGHRS and CDR2 YFSETQ. This CDR3 comprises 14 residues. J was trimmed by 1 base and V by 8 bases; bases with no gene match: 6. CDR3 bases: TGCGCCAGTCAGACAGGGGGTATCCAAGAGACCCAGTACTTC. Protein product: CASQTGGIQETQYF. The full variable domain, completed using reference TRBV5-1 and TRBJ2-5, is KAGVTQTPRYLIKTRGQQVTLSCSPISGHRSVSWYQQTPGQGLQFLFEYFSETQRNKGNFPGRFSGRQFSNSRSEMNVSTLELGDSALYLCASQTGGIQETQYFGPGTRLLVL.

This clonotype has ten or more counts. The CDR3 loop is CASSGVGIRTDTQYF. The DNA for the CDR3 is TGTGCCAGCAGCGGGGTGGGGATTCGAACAGATACGCAGTATTTT. This chain links TRBV25-1 with TRBJ2-3, with D possibly being TRBD2 (5 bases). V lost 6 bases to trimming and J lost 3 bases, with 16 bases between them. The germline gives CDR1 MGHDK, CDR2 SYGVNS. This CDR3 is 15 amino acids long.

J is TRBJ2-5 and V is TRBV6-5, with a weak D call TRBD1 (5 bases). V was clipped by 0 bases and J by 5 bases, with 10 bases between them. Per germline, CDR1 MNHEY and CDR2 SVGAGI. The CDR3 totals 14 residues. This CDR3 is CASSYSRGWETQYF. CDR3 nucleotides: TGTGCCAGCAGTTACTCAAGGGGTTGGGAGACCCAGTACTTC.

Worth noting for this clonotype: This may be a read error, as it is one base from a much larger clone. The chain carries TRBV10-3 and TRBJ2-1; possible D gene TRBD1, 6 bases. This CDR3 spans 17 amino acids. In germline, CDR1 is ENHRY, CDR2 SYGVKD. The CDR3 is CAVSSTPGQLGGNEQFF. CDR3 bases: TGTGCCGTCAGTTCTACCCCAGGCCAGTTAGGGGGCAATGAGCAGTTCTTC.

This clonotype was seen at least ten times. CDR3 bases: TGTGCCAGCAGTTCCGGGGACACAACTAATGAAAAACTGTTTTTT. Protein: CASSSGDTTNEKLFF. This rearrangement joins TRBV27 to TRBJ1-4, with D maybe TRBD1 (6 bases). CDR3 length: 15 residues. Trimming shortened V by 4 bases and J by 0 bases, and 9 bases separated the two germline ends. Per germline, CDR1 MNHEY and CDR2 SMNVEV (reference sequence).

This clonotype was seen repeatedly, ten times or more. CDR3 nucleotides: TGTGCCAGCAGCGCCCAGACTAGCGGGAGGGCCACTGAGCAGTTCTTC. Translated, it gives CASSAQTSGRATEQFF. V is TRBV7-3 and J is TRBJ2-1, with TRBD2 identical over 14 bases. Germline assignment: CDR1 SGHTA and CDR2 FQGTGA. The CDR3 is 16 residues long. V was clipped by 5 bases and J by 9 bases; unmatched bases: 9.

This clonotype was recorded many times. The chain has TRBV5-1 and TRBJ2-5; D gene unclear. CDR1 is SGHRS, CDR2 YFSETQ, per germline. The CDR3 runs to 18 residues. The V gene lost 0 bases and the J gene lost 3 bases, with 21 bases spanning the gap. This CDR3 reads CASSLVVLSDPLKETQYF. The CDR3 DNA is TGCGCCAGCAGCTTGGTAGTTCTTTCGGACCCCCTTAAAGAGACCCAGTACTTC.

Many counts were recorded for this clonotype. The rearrangement uses TRBV27 and TRBJ2-1; weak D call: TRBD2 (6 bases). Trimming pared 7 bases from V and 6 bases from J, leaving 22 bases between. The CDR3 is 16 amino acids. Germline V CDR1 and CDR2: MNHEY, SMNVEV (reference sequence). The CDR3 loop reads CASIRRAGLPPNEQFF. The CDR3 DNA is TGTGCCAGCATCCGAAGAGCGGGCCTTCCTCCCAATGAGCAGTTCTTC.

This clonotype was counted ten times or more. V is TRBV18 and J is TRBJ2-5; 7 bases line up with TRBD2. The ends lost 0 bases at V and 4 bases at J; junction bases unmatched: 2. Per the germline V gene, CDR1 is KGHSH and CDR2 is LQKENI. The CDR3 contains 14 residues. The CDR3 sequence: CASSPPTSRETQYF. CDR3 DNA sequence: TGTGCCAGCTCACCACCGACTAGCCGAGAGACCCAGTACTTC.

Concerning this clonotype itself: One end of the junction varies from germline; a read error may be responsible. The chain carries TRBV11-2 and TRBJ1-2, with D unclear. The germline V gene has CDR1 SGHAT and CDR2 FQNNGV. The CDR3 consists of 12 residues. The CDR3 sequence: CASSLIGYGYSF. The CDR3 DNA reads TGTGCCAGCAGCTTGATCGGTTATGGCTACTCCTTC. Complete variable domain (other parts from reference TRBV11-2 and TRBJ1-2): EAGVAQSPRYKIIEKRQSVAFWCNPISGHATLYWYQQILGQGPKLLIQFQNNGVVDDSQLPKDRFSAERLKGVDSTLKIQPAKLEDSAVYLCASSLIGYGYSFGSGTRLTVV.

This clonotype was seen repeatedly, ten times or more. This sequence joins TRBV11-2 and TRBJ2-1, with D perhaps being TRBD1 or TRBD2 (6 bases each). This CDR3 is 14 amino acids long. Germline values: CDR1 SGHAT, CDR2 FQNNGV. Trimming took off 5 bases at V and 10 bases at J, with 18 bases between the two ends. CDR3 sequence reads: CASSLLKGGAEQFF. For the CDR3, the DNA is TGTGCCAGCAGCCTACTCAAGGGGGGCGCCGAGCAGTTCTTC.